Listed below are T cell receptor beta chains from one sample, sequenced in a study of blood T cell repertoires in COVID-19. The assay was immunoSEQ multiplex PCR, and TCRdb's table has in-frame clones only and misses some. Of about 57,000 clones listed, 88% are singletons. Sequenced material: peripheral blood. Receptor source: a human donor in a cohort sampled during active COVID-19. Each CDR3 is given with its conserved first and last residue. D genes are given only for firm matches. Some rows mark clone size as missing; the rest say once, few, many or name a class of expanded clone.

>TRBV3-1/TRBV3-2|-|TRBJ1-5|-
CASSHPNQPQHF
TGTGCCAGCAGCCACCCAAATCAGCCCCAGCATTTT
>TRBV24-1|TRBD2|TRBJ2-1|-
CATSDWASGGAGEQFF
TGTGCCACCAGTGATTGGGCTAGCGGGGGGGCCGGTGAGCAGTTCTTC
>TRBV27|-|TRBJ1-5|-
CASSSNQGRPQHF
TGTGCCAGCAGTAGCAATCAGGGAAGGCCCCAGCATTTT
>TRBV7-2|TRBD2|TRBJ2-7|-
CASSSLTSNYGEQYF
TGTGCCAGCAGCTCTTTGACTAGCAATTACGGCGAGCAGTACTTC
>TRBV5-1|TRBD1|TRBJ2-2|-
CASSRGQPNTGELFF
TGCGCCAGCAGCCGGGGACAGCCGAACACCGGGGAGCTGTTTTTT
>TRBV27|-|TRBJ1-4|-
CASSFVGAREKLFF
TGTGCCAGCAGTTTTGTGGGGGCGCGGGAAAAACTGTTTTTT
>TRBV18|TRBD2|TRBJ2-4|-
CASSPPASGRGNIQYF
TGTGCCAGCTCACCACCGGCTAGCGGGAGAGGAAACATTCAGTACTTC
>TRBV7-9|-|TRBJ1-2|-
CASNTVGQAILYGYTF
TGTGCCAGCAACACCGTGGGGCAGGCGATCCTCTATGGCTACACCTTC
>TRBV6-1|-|TRBJ1-5|-
CASSGYSGHSNQPQHF
TGTGCCAGCAGTGGGTACAGTGGGCATAGCAATCAGCCCCAGCATTTT
>TRBV2|-|TRBJ1-3|-
CASKQGRSSGNTIYF
TGTGCCAGCAAACAGGGTCGGAGCTCTGGAAACACCATATATTTT
>TRBV5-5|TRBD2|TRBJ2-3|-
CASRPGLASTDTQYF
TGTGCCAGCAGGCCGGGACTAGCATCCACAGATACGCAGTATTTT
>TRBV24-1|-|TRBJ2-5|-
CATSDLPGVATQETQYF
TGTGCCACCAGTGATTTGCCCGGAGTAGCGACCCAAGAGACCCAGTACTTC
>TRBV7-2|TRBD2|TRBJ2-3|-
CASVAGGTDTQYF
TGTGCCAGCGTAGCGGGAGGCACAGATACGCAGTATTTT
>TRBV6-2/TRBV6-3|-|TRBJ1-5|-
CASSPSLDSTSQHF
TGTGCCAGCAGCCCATCCCTGGACAGTACGTCCCAGCATTTT
>TRBV28|TRBD1|TRBJ2-2|-
CASSFYRGLGELFF
TGTGCCAGCAGTTTCTACAGGGGGCTCGGGGAGCTGTTTTTT
>TRBV19|-|TRBJ1-4|once
CASKQLDNEKLFF
TGTGCCAGTAAACAGTTGGATAATGAAAAACTGTTTTTT
>TRBV27|TRBD1|TRBJ1-1|-
CASSPGQGVNTEAFF
TGTGCCAGCAGTCCTGGACAGGGGGTGAACACTGAAGCTTTCTTT